The rows below give T cell receptor beta chains drawn from one sample of a study of blood T cell repertoires in COVID-19. The assay was immunoSEQ multiplex PCR, and TCRdb's table has in-frame clones only and misses some. The sample has some 250,000 clones, roughly 80% seen once; the top ten hold over 8%. The sequenced sample was peripheral blood. The receptor set was obtained from a woman of 80 years or more with acute or convalescent COVID-19. CDR3s include the opening cysteine and the closing phenylalanine or tryptophan. A D gene is named only where the DNA matches it firmly. Size is omitted from some rows. Given values are once, few, many or a class for expanded clones.

TRBV5-6	.	TRBJ2-3	.	TGTGCCAGCAGCTTCCGGGGCACAGATACGCAGTATTTT	CASSFRGTDTQYF
TRBV27	TRBD1	TRBJ2-5	once	TGTGCCAGCAGTCGGACAGGGGGCAAAGAGACCCAGTACTTC	CASSRTGGKETQYF
TRBV18	TRBD1	TRBJ1-4	once	TGTGCCAGCTCACAGGTTATTGGGACAGGGAATGAAAAACTGTTTTTT	CASSQVIGTGNEKLFF
TRBV5-1	TRBD1	TRBJ2-7	few	TGCGCCAGCAGACCGGACAGGGGAGAGCAGTACTTC	CASRPDRGEQYF
TRBV5-1	TRBD1	TRBJ2-5	.	TGCGCCAGCAGCTTGGACAGGGGGTCGGACTTCCAAGAGACCCAGTACTTC	CASSLDRGSDFQETQYF
TRBV28	.	TRBJ2-3	.	TGTGCCAGCAGTCGACAAGATACGCAGTATTTT	CASSRQDTQYF
TRBV11-3	.	TRBJ2-1	.	TGTGCCAGCAGCTTGGAAGGGGGCTACAATGAGCAGTTCTTC	CASSLEGGYNEQFF
TRBV6-5	.	TRBJ2-2	few	TGTGCCAGCTACCACAGGGGGGGCACCGGGGAGCTGTTTTTT	CASYHRGGTGELFF
TRBV7-9	.	TRBJ1-4	.	TGTGCCAGCAGCTTAGGGTCCCCGGGAGAAAAACTGTTTTTT	CASSLGSPGEKLFF
TRBV4-1	TRBD1	TRBJ2-6	.	TGCGCCAGCAGCCAAAGGGGGCCCGGGACAGTTGGATCTGGGGCCAACGTCCTGACTTTC	CASSQRGPGTVGSGANVLTF
TRBV28	.	TRBJ2-6	.	TGTGCCAGCAGTTTACCCGCGACACCTACCTCTGGGGCCAACGTCCTGACTTTC	CASSLPATPTSGANVLTF
TRBV2	.	TRBJ1-3	.	TGTGCCAGCAGAGGGACTGTCTCTGGAAACACCATATATTTT	CASRGTVSGNTIYF
TRBV12-3/TRBV12-4	.	TRBJ1-2	.	TGTGCCAGCAGTACTTTCAATGGCTATGGCTACACCTTC	CASSTFNGYGYTF
TRBV6-5	TRBD1	TRBJ2-7	.	TGTGCCAGCAGTCGACAGGGGGCGCTTTCCTACGAGCAGTACTTC	CASSRQGALSYEQYF
TRBV25-1	TRBD1	TRBJ1-2	once	TGTGCCAGCAGTGTAGGGACAGGGGGCGAGTATGGCTACACCTTC	CASSVGTGGEYGYTF
TRBV5-1	.	TRBJ1-5	.	TGCGCCAGCAGCCTAGACAGCCGGGGGAATCAGCCCCAGCATTTT	CASSLDSRGNQPQHF
TRBV6-1	.	TRBJ1-6	once	TGTGCCAGCAGTGAAAGGAGATCCTCTCCACCCCTCCACTTT	CASSERRSSPPLHF
TRBV5-6	TRBD2	TRBJ2-7	.	TGTGCCAGGTATAGCGGGGAATCCTACGAGCAGTACTTC	CARYSGESYEQYF
TRBV2	.	TRBJ1-4	.	TGTGCCAGCAGGGCCTCAGGGGTCGGGGAAAAACTGTTTTTT	CASRASGVGEKLFF
TRBV2	TRBD2	TRBJ2-3	.	TGTGCCAGCCGGCTAGCGGCCACAGATACGCAGTATTTT	CASRLAATDTQYF
TRBV3-1/TRBV3-2	.	TRBJ2-7	.	TGTGCCAGCAGCCAAGGGGGTAACAGGGTCGAGCAGTACTTC	CASSQGGNRVEQYF
TRBV6-5	.	TRBJ1-4	.	TGTGCCAGCAGTTACTCGAATTGGGGCGTGGAACTGTTTTTT	CASSYSNWGVELFF
TRBV12-5	.	TRBJ2-1	.	TGTGCTAGTGGTTTGGTACCGGGGGACAGAGCGACTAATGAGCAGTTCTTC	CASGLVPGDRATNEQFF
TRBV6-6	.	TRBJ2-1	.	TGTGCCAGCAGTTCCTTCGGGAGAATGGGCAATGAGCAGTTCTTC	CASSSFGRMGNEQFF
TRBV29-1	.	TRBJ1-5	.	TGCAGCGTTGCGGAGGGGAATCAGCCCCAGCATTTT	CSVAEGNQPQHF
TRBV4-2	TRBD1	TRBJ1-6	once	TGTGCCAGCAGCCTCGGGACAGAAATTTACCCCCTCCACTTT	CASSLGTEIYPLHF